This T cell receptor beta chain was recovered during a study of shared clonotypes between healthy human individuals. A remark on this clone: The antigen is unknown.

Generated by immunoSEQ multiplex PCR, the TCRdb table keeps only in-frame clones and is missing some. The sample contains over 2 million clones, about 95% of which appear only once. Naive CD8 populations comprised CD45RO-negative cells positively selected for CCR7, excluding terminally differentiated effector memory CD45RA+ cells. The donors, healthy adults who were HIV-negative, had experienced no recent acute infections or vaccinations. Losses at the gene ends were 2 bases for V and 7 bases for J; bases not matched to a gene: 6. This CDR3 has 17 residues. Germline V gives CDR1 SGDLS, CDR2 YYNGEE. Whole-study results and caveats: Sampling covered nothing but blood. Tissue TCR repertoires likely differ from those found in blood. With few donors, the genetic and exposure-history diversity represented was limited.

Sequencing was done on a sample of naive CD8+ T cells sorted from blood. This rearrangement joins TRBV9 to TRBJ2-2, with 15 bases aligning to TRBD2. This TCR was sampled from a man younger than 30 in good health. The CDR3 region is CASSVGLAGGPHGELFF. The CDR3 region has the DNA TGTGCCAGCAGCGTCGGACTAGCGGGAGGGCCCCACGGGGAGCTGTTTTTT.